This TCR beta chain was recovered during a study of cytomegalovirus exposure and HLA in healthy donors. General study points: A later look showed TCR association rates differing by HLA locus, highest for DRB1 and lowest for HLA-C. The records held CMV serostatus as the only immune exposure information. Earlier findings revealed that most TCR beta V segments proved productive either about 87% or about 30% of the time. Among the CMV-associated chains, a few were confirmed in vitro as specific for CMV antigens.

Germline CDR1 and CDR2: MGHRA and YSYEKL. CDR3 length equals 17 residues. Trimming took 0 bases from V and 0 from J, leaving 14 bases between them. About this clone: Its target is unknown.

Use of 60 Vbeta and 13 Jbeta primers characterized the PCR. The repertoire was sequenced with immunoSEQ multiplex PCR; TCRdb's copy has only in-frame clones and lacks some. The data contain about 120,000 clones, 17% of them singletons. The rearrangement joins TRBV4-1 to TRBJ1-2, with unresolved D. This receptor was taken from a female donor in good health and CMV-seropositive. Sample: PBMCs. The chain's CDR3 is CASSQDWMARTNYGYTF. In DNA, the CDR3 is TGCGCCAGCAGCCAAGATTGGATGGCCAGGACTAACTATGGCTACACCTTC.